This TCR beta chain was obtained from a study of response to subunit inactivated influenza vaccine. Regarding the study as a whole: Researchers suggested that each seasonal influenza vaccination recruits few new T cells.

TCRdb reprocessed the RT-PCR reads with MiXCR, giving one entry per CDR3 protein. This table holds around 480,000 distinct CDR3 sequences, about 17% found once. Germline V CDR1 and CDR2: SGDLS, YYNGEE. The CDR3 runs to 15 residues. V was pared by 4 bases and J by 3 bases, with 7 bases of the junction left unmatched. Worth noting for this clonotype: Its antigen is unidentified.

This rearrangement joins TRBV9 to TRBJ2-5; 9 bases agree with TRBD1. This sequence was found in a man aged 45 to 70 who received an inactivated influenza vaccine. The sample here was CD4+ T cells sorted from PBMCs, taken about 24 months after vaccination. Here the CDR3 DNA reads TGTGCCAGCAGCACACACAGGGGGCGGGAAGAGACCCAGTACTTC. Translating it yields CASSTHRGREETQYF.